The rows below give T cell receptor beta chains drawn from one sample of a study of patients and donors after allogeneic stem cell transplantation. Using its own MiXCR run on the RT-PCR reads, TCRdb lists one record per CDR3 protein. This sample has about 960,000 distinct CDR3 sequences, with around 17% found just once. The sample comprised blood, either unsorted or a sorted T cell fraction (not recorded which). The source is a human donor who was either an allogeneic HSCT recipient or a stem cell or donor lymphocyte infusion donor (not recorded which). It is not recorded whose cells these are; they may come from a transplant donor. Both conserved end residues are part of each CDR3. A D gene is named only where the DNA matches it firmly. The size entry is marked missing in some rows and otherwise reads once, few, many or a size class.

cdr3_length	clone_size	v_call	d_call	j_call	cdr3_aa	cdr3_nt
19	few	TRBV11-1	TRBD2	TRBJ2-1	CASSPGGTSGRSSYNEQFF	TGTGCCAGCAGCCCAGGGGGGACTAGCGGGAGAAGCTCCTACAATGAGCAGTTCTTC
16	few	TRBV15	-	TRBJ2-2	CATSPGTGVLTGELFF	TGTGCCACCAGCCCCGGGACTGGGGTACTCACCGGGGAGCTGTTTTTT
13	-	TRBV27	-	TRBJ1-1	CASSLGGVSEAFF	TGTGCCAGCAGTCTCGGGGGGGTTAGTGAAGCTTTCTTT
16	-	TRBV11-3	TRBD2	TRBJ2-3	CASSLEGLAGGDTQYF	TGTGCCAGCAGCTTAGAAGGTCTAGCGGGAGGAGATACGCAGTATTTT
12	-	TRBV10-3	-	TRBJ2-1	CAISPREGDPFF	TGTGCCATCAGTCCCCGAGAGGGCGACCCCTTCTTC
13	-	TRBV4-1	-	TRBJ2-7	CASSQAGLYEQYF	TGCGCCAGCAGCCAAGCCGGTCTCTACGAGCAGTACTTC
12	few	TRBV29-1	-	TRBJ2-3	CSVLQVDGTQYF	TGCAGCGTTCTACAGGTGGATGGTACGCAGTATTTT
16	many	TRBV12-3/TRBV12-4	TRBD1	TRBJ2-5	CASRNPWGTAQETQYF	TGTGCCAGCAGAAACCCGTGGGGGACAGCCCAAGAGACCCAGTACTTC
13	once	TRBV5-4	TRBD1	TRBJ2-1	CASNARQGPQQFF	TGTGCCAGCAACGCAAGACAGGGGCCCCAGCAGTTCTTC
15	-	TRBV5-1	TRBD2	TRBJ2-1	CASSLGIAGDYEQFF	TGCGCCAGCAGCCTGGGAATAGCGGGAGACTATGAGCAGTTCTTC
14	-	TRBV20-1	TRBD2	TRBJ2-1	CSAPAGGLYNEQFF	TGCAGTGCGCCCGCGGGGGGGCTCTACAATGAGCAGTTCTTC
13	few	TRBV10-3	-	TRBJ2-5	CAISGEGQETQYF	TGTGCCATCAGTGGAGAGGGTCAGGAGACCCAGTACTTC
13	few	TRBV5-1	-	TRBJ1-2	CASSFELDYGYTF	TGCGCCAGCAGCTTTGAACTGGACTATGGCTACACCTTC
13	-	TRBV6-5	TRBD1	TRBJ1-1	CASSSRQGAEAFF	TGTGCCAGCAGTTCTCGACAGGGGGCTGAAGCTTTCTTT
15	-	TRBV7-2	-	TRBJ2-7	CASSFPRVGSYEQYF	TGTGCCAGCAGCTTTCCCCGGGTCGGATCCTACGAGCAGTACTTC
12	few	TRBV29-1	-	TRBJ2-7	CSVVGVTYEQYF	TGCAGCGTTGTGGGGGTTACCTACGAGCAGTACTTC
12	-	TRBV12-3/TRBV12-4	-	TRBJ2-7	CASSPVHSEQYF	TGTGCCAGCAGTCCGGTCCACTCCGAGCAGTACTTC
15	few	TRBV6-4	-	TRBJ2-7	CASSDSGDGTYEQYF	TGTGCCAGCAGTGACTCGGGGGACGGGACCTACGAGCAGTACTTC